This TCR beta chain came from a study of blood T cell repertoires in COVID-19. About the research overall: Nucleic acid was either cDNA or gDNA, and it came from T cells, B-cell-depleted T cells, or PBMCs.

Looked up from germline, CDR1 is SQVTM and CDR2 is ANQGSEA. CDR3 length: 12 residues. The V gene end was trimmed by 4 bases and the J gene end by 8 bases; junction bases not matched to a gene: 4. Per the original data handling: Researchers report that nucleated cell counts were estimated from reference gene primer amplification. The method was immunoSEQ multiplex PCR; TCRdb's version includes in-frame clones alone and lacks a portion of them. That table gives V, J and clone size, and the DNA gave D and trimming. The repertoire holds some 45,000 clones, with 82% as singletons. The clonotype was recovered from a human donor in a cohort sampled during active COVID-19. Sequencing used peripheral blood. This chain connects TRBV29-1 to TRBJ2-3, with 9 bases fitting TRBD2. The CDR3 sequence is CSVVAGVSTQYF. The CDR3 DNA sequence: TGCAGCGTTGTAGCGGGAGTTAGTACGCAGTATTTT.